This paragraph covers one T cell receptor beta chain sequence. This entry comes from a study of T cell clonotyping in hematopoietic cell transplantation. CDR1 is LNHNV and CDR2 is YYDKDF in the germline V gene (reference sequence). With 5 bases clipped from V and 1 base from J, the junction kept 2 bases outside the gene matches. The CDR3 consists of 13 residues. Measured with immunoSEQ multiplex PCR; TCRdb has only the in-frame clones, and not every one. The sample carries about 4,800 clones, roughly 87% recorded once. The sequence came from a man aged 35 to 55 in good health. Some clones in this sample may be carry-over from other donors' samples. V and J are TRBV15 and TRBJ2-7, with 7 positions matching TRBD1. The sample consisted of peripheral blood mononuclear cells. The CDR3: CATSSDRSYEQYF. The CDR3 DNA reads TGTGCCACCAGCTCGGACAGGTCCTACGAGCAGTACTTC.